The 17 T cell receptor beta chains below come from one sample, sequenced in a study of cytomegalovirus exposure and HLA in healthy donors. In the PCR, 60 Vbeta and 13 Jbeta primers were used. TCRdb's copy holds only in-frame clones and misses some; the assay was immunoSEQ multiplex PCR. The table shows under 200,000 clones, with over 65% occurring only once. Specimen: PBMCs. The receptors here all came from a man aged 60-69 years in good health and CMV-seronegative.

This sequence joins TRBV10-3 and TRBJ2-3; 10 bases match TRBD2. The germline V gene encodes CDR1 ENHRY and CDR2 SYGVKD. CDR3 length equals 19 residues. The J segment lost 0 bases and the V segment lost 4 bases, leaving 13 bases of the junction unmatched. The CDR3 loop reads CAISGHLAGALSSTDTQYF. The CDR3 bases are TGTGCCATCAGTGGGCACCTAGCGGGAGCTCTCTCTAGCACAGATACGCAGTATTTT.

The chain has TRBV15 and TRBJ2-7; 9 nucleotides line up with TRBD2. The CDR3 length is 15 residues. V lost 0 bases, J lost 7 bases, and 7 bases stayed unmatched. Germline V gives CDR1 LNHNV, CDR2 YYDKDF (reference sequence). Written as DNA, the CDR3 is TGTGCCACCAGCAGAGATCGAGCGGGAGGTCAAGAGCAGTACTTC. Residues: CATSRDRAGGQEQYF.

The table lists this clone with a few counts. The CDR3 is CASSVATTYQETQYF. CDR3 in DNA: TGTGCCAGCAGTGTCGCAACTACCTACCAAGAGACCCAGTACTTC. V is TRBV6-1 and J is TRBJ2-5; D remains ambiguous. Trimming cost V 4 bases and J 0 bases, with 12 bases left between them. This CDR3 spans 15 amino acids. CDR1 and CDR2 (germline): MNHNS, SASEGT.

This clone was counted a few times. The rearrangement joins TRBV30 to TRBJ1-6; TRBD1 matches 9 bases. CDR3 size: 12 residues. The germline V gene encodes CDR1 GTSNPN and CDR2 SVGIG (reference sequence). CDR3 DNA: TGTGCTTCCGGGACAGGGAGATCACCCCTCCACTTT. This sequence encodes CASGTGRSPLHF.

The chain combines TRBV10-3 with TRBJ2-2; D perhaps matches TRBD1 (6 bases). The germline gives CDR1 ENHRY, CDR2 SYGVKD. V lost 5 bases, J lost 2 bases, and 12 bases lay in between. The CDR3 has 15 residues. In nucleotides, the CDR3 is TGTGCCATCAGTCGGGACACCACTAACACCGGGGAGCTGTTTTTT. This sequence encodes CAISRDTTNTGELFF.

This clone came up once. V usage is TRBV5-5 and J usage is TRBJ2-3, with D tentatively TRBD2 (7 bases). Germline V CDR1 and CDR2: SGHKS, YYEKEE (reference sequence). V shed 4 bases and J shed 2 bases, with 14 bases lying between them. CDR3 length equals 15 residues. The CDR3 bases are TGTGCCAGCAGCGGGGGGGCAGGGGACACAGATACGCAGTATTTT. Residues: CASSGGAGDTDTQYF.

The CDR3 loop is CASSLDLAGGTYEQYF. Here the CDR3 DNA reads TGTGCCAGCAGCTTAGACCTAGCGGGAGGTACCTACGAGCAGTACTTC. J is TRBJ2-7 and V is TRBV7-2; 11 nucleotides line up with TRBD2. This CDR3 spans 16 amino acids. Germline-derived CDR1 and CDR2 are SGHTA and FQGNSA. The junction had 4 bases not matched to a gene; V was cut back by 1 base and J by 2 bases.

A few counts support this clone. This rearrangement joins TRBV2 to TRBJ1-6, with 7 bases aligning to TRBD1. Unmatched junction bases numbered 10, after V lost 8 bases and J lost 6 bases. The CDR3 spans 15 residues. The germline CDR1 and CDR2 sequences are SNHLY and FYNNEI. The CDR3 loop reads CASRPPGQFNSPLHF. For the CDR3, the DNA is TGTGCCAGCCGTCCCCCGGGACAGTTTAATTCACCCCTCCACTTT.

This clone was recorded only once. The chain links TRBV5-6 to TRBJ1-1; D possibly corresponds to TRBD1 (5 bases). This CDR3 spans 12 amino acids. Germline lookup yields CDR1 SGHDT and CDR2 YYEEEE. Trimming took 4 bases from V and 4 from J, leaving 8 bases between them. CDR3 protein: CASSITGTEAFF. The CDR3 nucleotides read TGTGCCAGCAGCATTACAGGCACTGAAGCTTTCTTT.

This sequence joins TRBV27 and TRBJ2-5; no reliable D call. The CDR3 is made up of 15 amino acids. V lost 0 bases and J 4 bases, leaving 12 bases between the germline ends. The germline V gene has CDR1 MNHEY and CDR2 SMNVEV (reference sequence). This CDR3 reads CASSLSGLWRETQYF. CDR3 coding DNA: TGTGCCAGCAGTTTATCGGGCCTGTGGCGAGAGACCCAGTACTTC.

This clone has just a few counts. The J gene is TRBJ1-3, the V gene TRBV9; TRBD1 matches at 8 bases. Germline CDR1 and CDR2: SGDLS and YYNGEE. This CDR3 is built from 15 residues. V trimming: 3 bases; J trimming: 4 bases; junction bases outside the gene matches: 6. CDR3 protein: CASSATGVKGNTIYF. CDR3 in DNA: TGTGCCAGCAGCGCGACAGGGGTGAAAGGAAACACCATATATTTT. The full variable domain, completed using reference TRBV9 and TRBJ1-3, is DSGVTQTPKHLITATGQRVTLRCSPRSGDLSVYWYQQSLDQGLQFLIQYYNGEERAKGNILERFSAQQFPDLHSELNLSSLELGDSALYFCASSATGVKGNTIYFGEGSWLTVV.

V usage is TRBV15 and J usage is TRBJ1-1, with D possibly being TRBD1 (5 bases). The CDR3 has 11 residues. Per the germline V gene, CDR1 is LNHNV and CDR2 is YYDKDF (reference sequence). Trimming cost V 9 bases and J 10 bases, with 15 bases left between them. In DNA, the CDR3 is TGTGCCACTTCGGAGGGGTTTGGAGCTTTCTTT. Its protein product is CATSEGFGAFF.

J is TRBJ1-3 and V is TRBV6-1; 8 bases are a match to TRBD1. Germline V gene sequence: CDR1 MNHNS, CDR2 SASEGT. CDR3 size: 15 residues. V was pared by 5 bases and J by 2 bases, with 5 bases of the junction left unmatched. CDR3 sequence: CASSHRTGTGNTIYF. The DNA for the CDR3 is TGTGCCAGCAGTCATAGGACAGGGACTGGAAACACCATATATTTT.

The chain has TRBV5-1 and TRBJ2-7; tentatively, D is TRBD2 (5 bases). Germline values: CDR1 SGHRS, CDR2 YFSETQ. V was clipped by 1 base and J by 4 bases, with 15 bases between them. This CDR3 has 15 residues. CDR3 loop: CASSLKGDGDYEQYF. The CDR3 bases are TGCGCCAGCAGCTTGAAAGGCGACGGGGATTACGAGCAGTACTTC.

This clone has only one observation. V usage is TRBV13 and J usage is TRBJ2-1; TRBD2 matches 11 bases. The CDR3 totals 15 residues. The junction had 2 bases not matched to a gene; V was cut back by 1 base and J by 6 bases. Germline-derived CDR1 and CDR2 are PRHDT and FYEKMQ (reference sequence). As DNA, the CDR3 is TGTGCCAGCAGCTTAGTAGCGGGGGGGCGCAATGAGCAGTTCTTC. It codes for CASSLVAGGRNEQFF.

The V call is TRBV5-6, the J call TRBJ1-5, with unresolved D. This CDR3 contains 14 residues. Germline V gene sequence: CDR1 SGHDT, CDR2 YYEEEE. Trimming shortened V by 0 bases and J by 4 bases, and 8 bases separated the two germline ends. The CDR3: CASSLGTSNQPQHF. The CDR3 DNA follows: TGTGCCAGCAGCTTGGGGACTTCAAATCAGCCCCAGCATTTT.

This sequence joins TRBV5-4 and TRBJ2-5; 9 bases line up with TRBD2. J was trimmed by 5 bases and V by 7 bases; bases with no gene match: 3. Germline loops: CDR1 SGHNT, CDR2 YYREEE (reference sequence). CDR3 length equals 12 residues. The CDR3 sequence is CASGLARETQYF. The CDR3 DNA is TGTGCCAGCGGACTAGCGCGGGAGACCCAGTACTTC. The variable domain in full, with the rest retrieved from reference TRBV5-4 and TRBJ2-5, is ETGVTQSPTHLIKTRGQQVTLRCSSQSGHNTVSWYQQALGQGPQFIFQYYREEENGRGNFPPRFSGLQFPNYSSELNVNALELDDSALYLCASGLARETQYFGPGTRLLVL.